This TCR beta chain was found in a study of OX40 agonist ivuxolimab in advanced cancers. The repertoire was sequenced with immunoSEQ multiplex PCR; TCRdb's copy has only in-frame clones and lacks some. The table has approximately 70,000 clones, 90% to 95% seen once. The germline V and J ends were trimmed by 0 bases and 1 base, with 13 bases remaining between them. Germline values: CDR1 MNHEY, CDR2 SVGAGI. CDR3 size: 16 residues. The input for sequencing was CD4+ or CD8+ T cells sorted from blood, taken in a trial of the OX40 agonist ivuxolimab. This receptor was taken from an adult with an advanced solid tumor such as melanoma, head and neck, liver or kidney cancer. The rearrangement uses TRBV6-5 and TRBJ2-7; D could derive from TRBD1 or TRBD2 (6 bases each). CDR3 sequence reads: CASSYSVTGASYEQYF. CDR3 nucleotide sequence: TGTGCCAGCAGTTACTCCGTAACGGGGGCTTCCTACGAGCAGTACTTC.